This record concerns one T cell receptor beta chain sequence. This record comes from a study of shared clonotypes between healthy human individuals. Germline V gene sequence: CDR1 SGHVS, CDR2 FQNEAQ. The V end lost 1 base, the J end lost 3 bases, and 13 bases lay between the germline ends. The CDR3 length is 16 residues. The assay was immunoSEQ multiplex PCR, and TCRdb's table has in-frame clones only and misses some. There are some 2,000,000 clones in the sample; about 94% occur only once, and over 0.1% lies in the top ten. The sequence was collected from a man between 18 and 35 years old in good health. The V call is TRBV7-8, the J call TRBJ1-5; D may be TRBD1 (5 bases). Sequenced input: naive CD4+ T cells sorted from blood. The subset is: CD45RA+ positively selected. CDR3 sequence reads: CASSLDRQGNNQPQHF. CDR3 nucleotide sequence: TGTGCCAGCAGCTTAGATCGTCAGGGAAACAATCAGCCCCAGCATTTT.